This TCR beta chain was documented in a study of control samples from healthy donors and cancer patients. The CDR3 loop spans 14 amino acids. Germline CDR1 KGHSH, CDR2 LQKENI. Trimming removed 0 bases at V and 8 bases at J, with 13 bases between. The repertoire was sequenced with immunoSEQ multiplex PCR; TCRdb's copy has only in-frame clones and lacks some. The sample carries roughly 88,000 clones, about nine tenths recorded once. The chain is built from TRBV18 and TRBJ1-2; TRBD1 might be the D (5 bases). The receptor was isolated from a woman younger than 45 in good health. Sequencing was performed on blood. The CDR3 protein is CASSPPSGRLGYTF. For the CDR3, the DNA is TGTGCCAGCTCACCACCGTCAGGGCGGTTGGGCTACACCTTC.